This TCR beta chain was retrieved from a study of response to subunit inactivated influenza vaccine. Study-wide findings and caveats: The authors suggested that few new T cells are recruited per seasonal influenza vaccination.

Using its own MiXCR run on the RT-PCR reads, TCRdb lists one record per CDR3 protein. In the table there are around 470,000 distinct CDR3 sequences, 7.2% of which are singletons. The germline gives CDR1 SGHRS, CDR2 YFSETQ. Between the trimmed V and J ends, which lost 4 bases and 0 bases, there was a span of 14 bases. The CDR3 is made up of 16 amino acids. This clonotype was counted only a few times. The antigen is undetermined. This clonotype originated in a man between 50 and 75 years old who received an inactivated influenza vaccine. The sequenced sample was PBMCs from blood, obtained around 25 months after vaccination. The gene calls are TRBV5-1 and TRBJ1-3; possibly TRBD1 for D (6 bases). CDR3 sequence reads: CASSPWGGFSGNTIYF. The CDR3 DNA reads TGCGCCAGCAGCCCCTGGGGGGGCTTCTCTGGAAACACCATATATTTT.